What follows describes a single T cell receptor (beta chain). The antigen remains unidentified. This CDR3 contains 17 residues. The V and J ends lost 6 bases and 3 bases, in that order; junction bases with no gene match: 11. The data derive from a study of T cells in Graves' hyperthyroidism and ophthalmopathy. Points from the study as a whole: Most clonotypes expanded in thyroid above 0.001 were likewise present in blood. The model made its ophthalmopathy prediction, and onset followed a median approximately 6 months later.

The investigators amplified TCR beta CDR3 regions from RNA transcripts. The TCR CDR3 first-round RT-PCR relied on the HTBI primer set. One entry per CDR3 protein, called by TCRdb with MiXCR from the multiplex PCR reads. The sample includes 300,000 to 450,000 distinct CDR3 sequences, about 15% seen only once; the top ten take approximately 9.9%. The V call is TRBV12-3 or TRBV12-4, the J call TRBJ2-1; 10 bases match TRBD2. The receptor was isolated from a woman in her fifties or sixties with Graves' hyperthyroidism. Sequenced material: blood. The CDR3 DNA reads TGTGCCAGCAGCCCTCTCCCTCTAGCGGGAGTCTACAATGAGCAGTTCTTC. Translating gives CASSPLPLAGVYNEQFF.